These 26 T cell receptor beta chains were all obtained from the same sample, sequenced in a study of blood T cell repertoires in COVID-19 (dated by TCRdb to the early 2020s). The library came from the immunoSEQ multiplex PCR assay. The clones in this table, taken by TCRdb from immuneACCESS, are in-frame only. Not every clone is retained; where verified, under half of the shortfall comes from an unresolved V gene, and the cause of the rest is unknown. The sample table contains 130,000 to 150,000 clones; only one count was recorded for under 90% of them. 8.8% of the sample is in the top ten clones. Material: peripheral blood. The receptors originated from a woman of 80 years or more in a cohort sampled during active or convalescent COVID-19.

The chain uses TRBV2 and TRBJ2-5, with D perhaps TRBD1 (5 bases). Germline V lookup: CDR1 SNHLY, CDR2 FYNNEI. The length of the CDR3 is 15 residues. Trimming removed 4 bases at V and 5 bases at J, with 17 bases between. CDR3 residues: CASSGGQGITETQYF. The DNA for the CDR3 is TGTGCCAGCAGTGGGGGTCAGGGCATCACTGAGACCCAGTACTTC.

This clone showed up just a few times. The chain employs TRBV5-1 and TRBJ2-5; 11 bases align to TRBD2. Trimming took 3 bases from V and 4 from J; bases not matched to a gene: 2. The CDR3 sequence is 14 residues long. Per germline, CDR1 SGHRS and CDR2 YFSETQ. CDR3 in DNA: TGCGCCAGCAGCTACACTAGCGGGGGAGAGACCCAGTACTTC. It encodes CASSYTSGGETQYF.

The chain joins TRBV14 to TRBJ1-1; weak D call: TRBD1 (5 bases). The CDR3 is made up of 14 amino acids. CDR1 is SGHDN, CDR2 FVKESK, per germline. V dropped 1 base and J dropped 8 bases, with 14 bases sitting between them. CDR3 sequence (DNA): TGTGCCAGCAGCCAAGGCGGCCGCCGGGGGGAAGCTTTCTTT. Protein product: CASSQGGRRGEAFF. Drawing the rest from reference TRBV14 and TRBJ1-1, the complete variable domain is EAGVTQFPSHSVIEKGQTVTLRCDPISGHDNLYWYRRVMGKEIKFLLHFVKESKQDESGMPNNRFLAERTGGTYSTLKVQPAELEDSGVYFCASSQGGRRGEAFFGQGTRLTVV.

The V call is TRBV19, the J call TRBJ1-2, with 7 bases lining up with TRBD1. V gave up 7 bases and J gave up 5 bases; unmatched junction bases: 7. There are 13 residues in the CDR3. CDR1 is LNHDA, CDR2 SQIVND, per germline (reference sequence). The CDR3 nucleotides read TGTGCCAGTAACACCGGGACAGAATATGGCTACACCTTC. Translation gives CASNTGTEYGYTF. Combining the CDR3 with reference TRBV19 and TRBJ1-2 gives the whole variable domain DGGITQSPKYLFRKEGQNVTLSCEQNLNHDAMYWYRQDPGQGLRLIYYSQIVNDFQKGDIAEGYSVSREKKESFPLTVTSAQKNPTAFYLCASNTGTEYGYTFGSGTRLTVV.

V gene TRBV2 combines with J gene TRBJ1-1; D uncertain. V was clipped by 3 bases and J by 1 base, with 12 bases between them. CDR1 and CDR2 from the germline V gene are SNHLY and FYNNEI. CDR3 length: 15 residues. CDR3 residues: CASSDPSRENTEAFF. The CDR3 bases are TGTGCCAGCAGTGACCCCTCTCGCGAGAACACTGAAGCTTTCTTT.

The V and J genes are TRBV28 and TRBJ2-3; a possible D gene is TRBD1 (6 bases). With 7 bases removed from V and 0 bases from J, the gap between germline ends came to 14 bases. The CDR3 is 15 amino acids. From germline, CDR1 is MDHEN and CDR2 SYDVKM. The CDR3 DNA is TGTGCCAGCACCATCCAACAGGGTAGCACAGATACGCAGTATTTT. This sequence encodes CASTIQQGSTDTQYF.

The chain carries TRBV3-1 (or the pseudogene TRBV3-2) and TRBJ1-1; D gene unclear. CDR3 length: 13 residues. The germline V gene has CDR1 LGHDT and CDR2 YNNKEL (reference sequence). Deletions cut 6 bases from V and 4 bases from J, with 12 bases between. The CDR3: CASSTGFVTEAFF. CDR3 DNA sequence: TGTGCCAGCAGTACGGGTTTCGTCACTGAAGCTTTCTTT.

For this clone: Other DNA variants within this sample encode the same CDR3. The J gene is TRBJ2-7, the V gene TRBV2; a weak D match, TRBD2 (5 bases). Between the trimmed V and J ends, which lost 6 bases and 1 base, there was a span of 13 bases. Per germline, CDR1 SNHLY and CDR2 FYNNEI. The CDR3 has 14 residues. The CDR3 DNA reads TGTGCCAGCAGGTTGGCGGACTTGTCCTACGAGCAGTACTTC. It specifies CASRLADLSYEQYF.

This rearrangement joins TRBV7-9 to TRBJ2-1; 11 nucleotides agree with TRBD2. Germline V lookup: CDR1 SEHNR, CDR2 FQNEAQ (reference sequence). With 4 bases clipped from V and 3 bases from J, the junction kept 2 bases outside the gene matches. The CDR3 extends over 15 amino acids. The CDR3 loop reads CASSSGTSGYNEQFF. CDR3 DNA: TGTGCCAGCAGCTCCGGGACTAGCGGCTACAATGAGCAGTTCTTC.

The rearrangement uses TRBV12-5 and TRBJ2-3, with 7 bases identical to TRBD2. V lost 6 bases and J lost 9; bases outside the gene matches: 15. This CDR3 has 15 amino acids. The germline V gene encodes CDR1 LGHNT and CDR2 FRNRAP. CDR3 loop: CASGYGERGTPTQYF. The CDR3 DNA follows: TGTGCTAGTGGGTACGGGGAGCGGGGCACGCCGACGCAGTATTTT.

The genes are TRBV5-6 and TRBJ2-3, with TRBD1 matching 12 bases. CDR3 size: 16 residues. The trim removed 0 bases at V and 5 bases at J, leaving 4 bases unmatched. The germline CDR1 and CDR2 sequences are SGHDT and YYEEEE. CDR3 amino acids: CASSLVGTGGRDTQYF. DNA of the CDR3: TGTGCCAGCAGCTTGGTAGGGACAGGGGGCAGAGATACGCAGTATTTT. The whole variable domain, remainder taken from reference TRBV5-6 and TRBJ2-3, is DAGVTQSPTHLIKTRGQQVTLRCSPKSGHDTVSWYQQALGQGPQFIFQYYEEEERQRGNFPDRFSGHQFPNYSSELNVNALLLGDSALYLCASSLVGTGGRDTQYFGPGTRLTVL.

The chain joins TRBV7-2 to TRBJ1-1, with 8 nucleotides matching TRBD1. Germline values: CDR1 SGHTA, CDR2 FQGNSA. The CDR3 is 15 residues long. The J segment lost 4 bases and the V segment lost 1 base, leaving 5 bases of the junction unmatched. This CDR3 is CASSLGTGWATEAFF. In DNA, the CDR3 is TGTGCCAGCAGCTTAGGGACAGGGTGGGCCACTGAAGCTTTCTTT.

This clone has just one count. The genes are TRBV5-1 and TRBJ1-1; 7 bases are a match to TRBD1. V was pared by 7 bases and J by 4 bases, with 16 bases of the junction left unmatched. The CDR3 covers 16 residues. Per germline, CDR1 SGHRS and CDR2 YFSETQ. In DNA form, the CDR3 reads TGCGCCAGCGGCTGGGGGAACAGGGGAATCCGCACTGAAGCTTTCTTT. This codes for CASGWGNRGIRTEAFF.

Here the CDR3 reads CASSLRNEQFF. The CDR3 nucleotides are TGTGCCAGCAGCTTGCGCAATGAGCAGTTCTTC. The chain employs TRBV5-6 and TRBJ2-1; no reliable D call. Germline CDR1 is SGHDT and CDR2 is YYEEEE. The CDR3 is 11 residues long. V was trimmed by 1 base and J by 6 bases, leaving 2 bases between them.

The chain couples TRBV5-4 to TRBJ2-5, with D maybe TRBD1 (6 bases). CDR1 is SGHNT, CDR2 YYREEE, per germline (reference sequence). This CDR3 contains 13 residues. Trimming stripped 6 bases from V and 1 base from J, with 10 bases between. Here the CDR3 reads CASTSGVQETQYF. DNA for the CDR3: TGTGCCAGCACCTCAGGGGTCCAAGAGACCCAGTACTTC.

The chain employs TRBV7-9 and TRBJ2-3, with 7 bases aligning to TRBD2. The CDR3 is 16 residues long. Germline V gives CDR1 SEHNR, CDR2 FQNEAQ (reference sequence). With V trimmed by 3 bases and J by 2 bases, 8 bases remained unmatched. Here the CDR3 reads CASSFPSGLTTDTQYF. The CDR3, as DNA: TGTGCCAGCAGCTTTCCTAGCGGCCTCACCACAGATACGCAGTATTTT. Based on the CDR3 plus reference TRBV7-9 and TRBJ2-3, the full variable domain is DTGVSQNPRHKITKRGQNVTFRCDPISEHNRLYWYRQTLGQGPEFLTYFQNEAQLEKSRLLSDRFSAERPKGSFSTLEIQRTEQGDSAMYLCASSFPSGLTTDTQYFGPGTRLTVL.

V gene TRBV7-2 combines with J gene TRBJ1-1, with a possible D match to TRBD1 (5 bases). In germline, CDR1 is SGHTA, CDR2 FQGNSA. V gave up 5 bases and J gave up 8 bases, with 21 bases separating them. The CDR3 is 15 amino acids. Written as DNA, the CDR3 is TGTGCCAGCAGCCCAGGGATGTGGCAGGGAAAAGAAGCTTTCTTT. Its translation is CASSPGMWQGKEAFF.

J is TRBJ2-3 and V is TRBV5-1; maybe TRBD2 (5 bases). The CDR3 covers 16 residues. The V end was cut by 3 bases, the J end by 1 base, with 15 bases between. CDR1 is SGHRS, CDR2 YFSETQ, per germline. This CDR3 reads CASSSGLALGTDTQYF. The CDR3 DNA reads TGCGCCAGCAGCTCCGGACTCGCTCTGGGCACAGATACGCAGTATTTT.

This clone was recorded only once. The V call is TRBV27, the J call TRBJ2-2, with D unresolved. The CDR3 totals 14 residues. The germline gives CDR1 MNHEY, CDR2 SMNVEV (reference sequence). With 5 bases removed from V and 3 bases from J, the gap between germline ends came to 10 bases. The CDR3 reads CASSTNRDTGELFF. DNA of the CDR3: TGTGCCAGCAGTACAAACAGAGACACCGGGGAGCTGTTTTTT.

The rearrangement uses TRBV7-2 and TRBJ1-1, with TRBD1 matching 7 bases. Unmatched junction bases numbered 4, after V lost 4 bases and J lost 5 bases. This CDR3 is 13 amino acids long. The V gene's germline CDR1 is SGHTA and CDR2 FQGNSA. CDR3 bases: TGTGCCAGCAGCTCTCAGGGGGGAACTGAAGCTTTCTTT. It specifies CASSSQGGTEAFF. The variable domain in full, completed from reference TRBV7-2 and TRBJ1-1, reads GAGVSQSPSNKVTEKGKDVELRCDPISGHTALYWYRQSLGQGLEFLIYFQGNSAPDKSGLPSDRFSAERTGGSVSTLTIQRTQQEDSAVYLCASSSQGGTEAFFGQGTRLTVV.

V and J are TRBV6-5 and TRBJ2-1; 7 positions match TRBD2. V gave up 2 bases and J gave up 2 bases; unmatched junction bases: 6. Germline V lookup: CDR1 MNHEY, CDR2 SVGAGI. This CDR3 region has 16 residues. CDR3 in amino acids: CASSYPRLAPYNEQFF. CDR3 DNA sequence: TGTGCCAGCAGTTACCCGAGACTAGCCCCCTACAATGAGCAGTTCTTC.

Only one count was recorded for this clone. The rearrangement joins TRBV5-4 to TRBJ2-7; the D gene is possibly TRBD1 (6 bases). CDR1 is SGHNT and CDR2 is YYREEE in the germline V gene (reference sequence). The CDR3 has 13 residues. The ends were cut back, 4 bases at V and 3 bases at J, with 11 bases in the middle. The CDR3 protein is CASSIGQYYEQYV. Written as DNA, the CDR3 is TGTGCCAGCAGCATAGGACAGTACTACGAGCAGTACGTC.

The V and J genes are TRBV7-9 and TRBJ2-3; possible D gene TRBD1, 5 bases. The germline V gene has CDR1 SEHNR and CDR2 FQNEAQ (reference sequence). The CDR3 is 12 amino acids. V was clipped by 4 bases and J by 5 bases, with 7 bases between them. As DNA, the CDR3 is TGTGCCAGCAGCTCGACAGAAGATACGCAGTATTTT. Its translation: CASSSTEDTQYF.

The chain uses TRBV18 and TRBJ2-4, with TRBD1 matching over 7 bases. The ends lost 0 bases at V and 7 bases at J; junction bases unmatched: 12. Germline CDR1 KGHSH, CDR2 LQKENI. This CDR3 is built from 17 residues. The DNA for the CDR3 is TGTGCCAGCTCACCACCTGCCGAACAGGGGTTCGTCAACATTCAGTACTTC. It is translated as CASSPPAEQGFVNIQYF.

The rearrangement joins TRBV27 to TRBJ1-1; perhaps TRBD1 as D (5 bases). Germline V gives CDR1 MNHEY, CDR2 SMNVEV (reference sequence). V was clipped by 5 bases and J by 7 bases, with 14 bases between them. This CDR3 contains 13 residues. This CDR3 is CASSLQGGFEAFF. CDR3 nucleotide sequence: TGTGCCAGCAGTCTCCAGGGCGGATTTGAAGCTTTCTTT.

V usage is TRBV7-9 and J usage is TRBJ1-1; no clear D. Germline V gene lookup returns CDR1 SEHNR and CDR2 FQNEAQ (reference sequence). Trimming took off 4 bases at V and 10 bases at J, with 22 bases between the two ends. This CDR3 is 15 amino acids long. For the CDR3, the DNA is TGTGCCAGCAGCTATACATCGGACGGGCGGGGTCCAGCTTTCTTT. Translating gives CASSYTSDGRGPAFF.